These 5 T cell receptor beta chains share one sample of origin, sequenced in a study of blood T cell repertoires in COVID-19. Data came from immunoSEQ multiplex PCR; TCRdb stores just in-frame clones and leaves some out. Of approximately 100,000 clones listed, around 79% are singletons. Sequenced: peripheral blood. The receptors come from a man in his 70s with active or convalescent COVID-19.

V usage is TRBV3-1 (or the pseudogene TRBV3-2) and J usage is TRBJ2-1; D call uncertain. Trimming cost V 8 bases and J 1 base, with 18 bases left between them. Germline V lookup: CDR1 LGHDT, CDR2 YNNKEL (reference sequence). The CDR3 contains 16 residues. The CDR3 loop reads CASRNDALGSYNEQFF. CDR3 coding DNA: TGTGCCAGCCGCAATGACGCCCTCGGGTCCTACAATGAGCAGTTCTTC.

The CDR3 loop reads CATTPSGPGSYNEQFF. For the CDR3, the DNA is TGCGCCACGACTCCTAGCGGGCCGGGTTCCTACAATGAGCAGTTCTTC. The J gene is TRBJ2-1, the V gene TRBV4-1; 8 nucleotides align to TRBD2. The germline CDR1 and CDR2 sequences are MGHRA and YSYEKL. The V and J ends lost 10 bases and 1 base, in that order; junction bases with no gene match: 12. This CDR3 has 16 residues.

The CDR3 is CASSLEVSSYEQYF. Here the CDR3 DNA reads TGTGCCAGCAGCTTAGAAGTCAGCTCCTACGAGCAGTACTTC. This chain links TRBV11-2 with TRBJ2-7; no clear D gene. Germline CDR1 and CDR2: SGHAT and FQNNGV. The length of the CDR3 is 14 residues. V was trimmed by 0 bases and J by 0 bases, leaving 6 bases between them.

This chain links TRBV5-1 with TRBJ2-1, with D hard to call. This CDR3 region has 14 residues. Germline loops: CDR1 SGHRS, CDR2 YFSETQ. V lost 4 bases and J 6 bases, leaving 14 bases between the germline ends. The CDR3 coding sequence is TGCGCCAGCAGCGCGGATACTAACCCCAATGAGCAGTTCTTC. Residues: CASSADTNPNEQFF.

This clone was counted a few times. The chain is built from TRBV3-1 (or the pseudogene TRBV3-2) and TRBJ1-6; TRBD1 matches at 8 bases. V dropped 0 bases and J dropped 13; count of bases not matched to a gene: 11. The germline CDR1 and CDR2 sequences are LGHDT and YNNKEL (reference sequence). The CDR3 has 16 residues. CDR3 nucleotides: TGTGCCAGCAGCCAAGACCGGACAGGGAAGGTGACGCCCCTCCACTTT. Its translation is CASSQDRTGKVTPLHF.